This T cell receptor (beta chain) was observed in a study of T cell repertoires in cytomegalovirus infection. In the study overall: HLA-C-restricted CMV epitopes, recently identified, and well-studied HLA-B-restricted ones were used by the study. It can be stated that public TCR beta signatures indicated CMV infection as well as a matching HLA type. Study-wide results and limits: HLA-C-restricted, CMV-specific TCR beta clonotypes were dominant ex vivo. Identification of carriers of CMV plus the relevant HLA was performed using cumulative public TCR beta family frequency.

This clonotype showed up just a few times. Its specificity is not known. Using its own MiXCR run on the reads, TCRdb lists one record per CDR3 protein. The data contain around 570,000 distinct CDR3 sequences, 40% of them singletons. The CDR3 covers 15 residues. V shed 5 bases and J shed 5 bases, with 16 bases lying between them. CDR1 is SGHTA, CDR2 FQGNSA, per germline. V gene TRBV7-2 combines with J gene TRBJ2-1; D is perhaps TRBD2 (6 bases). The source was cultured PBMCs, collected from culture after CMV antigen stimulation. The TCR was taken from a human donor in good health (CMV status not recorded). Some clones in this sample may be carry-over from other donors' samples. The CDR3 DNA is TGTGCCAGCAGCAACCGGGGACTGTGGCACAATGAGCAGTTCTTC. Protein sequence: CASSNRGLWHNEQFF.